The T cell receptor (beta chain) described here comes from a study of blood T cell repertoires in COVID-19. The wider study: Samples came from the United States, Italy and Spain, spanning acute and convalescent COVID-19. PBMCs, B-cell-depleted T cells, or T cells provided the cDNA or gDNA that made up the material.

In the authors' methods: Estimates of nucleated cell counts were drawn from the amplification of reference gene primers. Produced via immunoSEQ multiplex PCR; TCRdb's table is partial and in-frame only. For V, J and clone size, that table is used; D and trimming come from the DNA. Of about 260,000 clones in the sample, over 75% were seen once. Germline assignment: CDR1 SGHDN and CDR2 FVKESK. Trimming cost V 4 bases and J 3 bases; bases outside gene matches: 3. The CDR3 sequence is 14 residues long. Sequencing input: peripheral blood. The chain combines TRBV14 with TRBJ1-5, with 7 positions matching TRBD1. This TCR was sampled from a human donor in a cohort sampled during active COVID-19. CDR3 protein: CASSRQGTNQPQHF. The CDR3 region has the DNA TGTGCCAGCAGCCGACAGGGCACCAATCAGCCCCAGCATTTT.